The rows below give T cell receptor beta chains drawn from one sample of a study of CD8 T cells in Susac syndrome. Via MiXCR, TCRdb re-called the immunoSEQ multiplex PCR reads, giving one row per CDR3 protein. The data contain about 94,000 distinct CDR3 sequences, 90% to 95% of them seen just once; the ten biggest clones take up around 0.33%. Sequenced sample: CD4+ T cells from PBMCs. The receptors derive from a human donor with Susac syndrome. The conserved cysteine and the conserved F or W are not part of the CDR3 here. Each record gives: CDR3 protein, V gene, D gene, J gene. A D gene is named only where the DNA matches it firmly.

CDR3: ASSTGVSSYNEQF
V: TRBV12-3/TRBV12-4
D: .
J: TRBJ2-1

CDR3: SARDPGTAFEQY
V: TRBV20-1
D: TRBD1
J: TRBJ2-7

CDR3: ATSRDVGNQPQH
V: TRBV15
D: .
J: TRBJ1-5

CDR3: ASSPGGRGAQPQH
V: TRBV7-8
D: TRBD1
J: TRBJ1-5

CDR3: ASRRIRGQGEKLF
V: TRBV19
D: TRBD1
J: TRBJ1-4

CDR3: SASRREETQY
V: TRBV20-1
D: .
J: TRBJ2-5

CDR3: GSGATDTQY
V: TRBV20-1
D: TRBD2
J: TRBJ2-3

CDR3: ASSFRGVDEQY
V: TRBV5-4
D: .
J: TRBJ2-7

CDR3: ASSFISGDTGELF
V: TRBV5-1
D: TRBD2
J: TRBJ2-2

CDR3: ASSLRGQGLTYEQY
V: TRBV7-2
D: TRBD1
J: TRBJ2-7

CDR3: ASSLDLYSPLH
V: TRBV7-2
D: .
J: TRBJ1-6

CDR3: ASSKGQALH
V: TRBV7-8
D: TRBD1
J: TRBJ1-6

CDR3: ASSVVADQDGTQY
V: TRBV9
D: .
J: TRBJ2-5

CDR3: SALKQGYSNQPQH
V: TRBV20-1
D: .
J: TRBJ1-5

CDR3: ASSPGEEAGRKTQY
V: TRBV7-9
D: .
J: TRBJ2-5

CDR3: ASSQTGTGRQNYGYT
V: TRBV4-1
D: TRBD1
J: TRBJ1-2

CDR3: ASSVGGDTQY
V: TRBV2
D: .
J: TRBJ2-3

CDR3: ASSSGTVAKNIQY
V: TRBV7-2
D: TRBD1
J: TRBJ2-4

CDR3: ASSLESEQY
V: TRBV5-1
D: .
J: TRBJ2-7

CDR3: ASSGPGAEQY
V: TRBV9
D: .
J: TRBJ2-7

CDR3: ASSYIGSQGNQPQH
V: TRBV6-6
D: .
J: TRBJ1-5

CDR3: ASSWGPGQGTDTQY
V: TRBV5-6
D: TRBD1
J: TRBJ2-3

CDR3: AAGRAGANVLT
V: TRBV6-2/TRBV6-3
D: .
J: TRBJ2-6

CDR3: AWTPGAGDYNEQF
V: TRBV30
D: .
J: TRBJ2-1

CDR3: ASSLYWGGQETQY
V: TRBV27
D: .
J: TRBJ2-5

CDR3: ASSVHSNQPQH
V: TRBV9
D: .
J: TRBJ1-5

CDR3: ASGRVNQPQH
V: TRBV6-5
D: .
J: TRBJ1-5

CDR3: ASSLRGGVTYEQY
V: TRBV4-1
D: TRBD2
J: TRBJ2-7

CDR3: SARTQGATNEKLF
V: TRBV20-1
D: .
J: TRBJ1-4

CDR3: ASSSGTGVSPLH
V: TRBV5-6
D: TRBD1
J: TRBJ1-6

CDR3: AIRAGQGGYEQY
V: TRBV10-3
D: TRBD1
J: TRBJ2-7

CDR3: ASSQSGTDTQY
V: TRBV3-1
D: .
J: TRBJ2-3

CDR3: ASSLGGTGPGELF
V: TRBV11-2
D: TRBD1
J: TRBJ2-2

CDR3: ASRRTGGAGQY
V: TRBV6-6
D: TRBD1
J: TRBJ2-7

CDR3: ASSPGPGIDTQY
V: TRBV7-6
D: .
J: TRBJ2-3

CDR3: ASSLSGQSNYGYT
V: TRBV5-1
D: .
J: TRBJ1-2

CDR3: ASLPRWGGDTQY
V: TRBV7-2
D: .
J: TRBJ2-3

CDR3: AWNQGGSYNEQF
V: TRBV30
D: .
J: TRBJ2-1

CDR3: ASSANYEQY
V: TRBV25-1
D: .
J: TRBJ2-7